This T cell receptor (beta chain) was found in a study of CD8 T cells in ankylosing spondylitis. Study-level findings and limits: Earlier literature documents some of the motif variants in reactive arthritis synovial fluid and blood. A TCR beta motif of under 10 highly homologous variants appeared characteristic of ankylosing spondylitis blood.

CDR3 length: 14 amino acids. Germline loops: CDR1 SGHTA, CDR2 FQGNSA. Trimming took off 5 bases at V and 1 base at J, with 11 bases between the two ends. Libraries for TCR beta were made by quantitative 5'-RACE with molecular barcodes. TCRdb reprocessed the 5' RACE reads with MiXCR, giving one entry per CDR3 protein. The table records over 600,000 distinct CDR3 sequences, around 17% of them present only once. This clonotype was seen repeatedly, ten times or more. Its antigen remains unidentified. The TCR originated in a male donor with ankylosing spondylitis. The rearrangement uses TRBV7-2 and TRBJ2-5; D is unclear. The material sequenced was blood, either unsorted or a sorted T cell fraction (not recorded which). The CDR3 sequence is CASSLRPAQETQYF. The CDR3 region has the DNA TGTGCCAGCAGCCTACGACCGGCCCAAGAGACCCAGTACTTC.